These T cell receptor beta chains were read from a single sample in a study of blood T cell repertoires in COVID-19. The protocol was immunoSEQ multiplex PCR, while the TCRdb copy is restricted to in-frame clones and leaves out a portion. The sample yields 100,000 or so clones, around 90% seen once. Specimen: peripheral blood. These receptors came from a woman aged 60 to 75 with acute or convalescent COVID-19. Both conserved end residues are trimmed from each CDR3. Some rows mark clone size as missing; the rest say once, few, many or name a class of expanded clone.

V	size	J	CDR3
TRBV12-5	.	TRBJ1-1	ASGYRQYKNTEAF
TRBV6-5	.	TRBJ1-2	ASSSPDSGGYT
TRBV3-1/TRBV3-2	.	TRBJ1-6	ASSPEWRASPLH
TRBV27	.	TRBJ1-1	ASSLGPSPNTEAF
TRBV29-1	.	TRBJ2-1	SVEDVTDEQF
TRBV19	.	TRBJ1-5	ASSPQRADSQPQH
TRBV24-1	.	TRBJ2-1	ATSDPGTSGEQF
TRBV2	.	TRBJ1-5	ASSKDRVRNQPQH
TRBV19	.	TRBJ2-3	ASSSGLASTDTQY
TRBV21-1	.	TRBJ2-3	ASSVRDTQY
TRBV25-1	.	TRBJ2-2	ASSGSGGTGGYTGELF
TRBV18	.	TRBJ2-1	ASSPGASGIYYNEQF
TRBV3-1/TRBV3-2	.	TRBJ1-1	ASSYARNTEAF
TRBV27	.	TRBJ1-3	ASSLSRGNGNTIY
TRBV25-1	.	TRBJ1-4	ASSAGTAAYNEKLF
TRBV28	.	TRBJ2-6	ASSFARVGANVLT
TRBV7-2	.	TRBJ2-5	ASSPDRRETQY
TRBV5-4	.	TRBJ2-3	ASSRPSAIGGTDTQY
TRBV30	.	TRBJ1-5	AWSVNRELWQPQH
TRBV9	.	TRBJ1-1	ASSVMGDRMNTEAF
TRBV6-6	.	TRBJ2-1	ASSRAGVYNEQF
TRBV6-5	.	TRBJ1-1	ASSDGSGTEAF
TRBV19	.	TRBJ2-1	ASSLAGSSYNEQF
TRBV6-5	.	TRBJ2-7	ASSYSIGTTAYEQY
TRBV20-1	few	TRBJ1-1	SVAGGTEAF
TRBV3-1/TRBV3-2	.	TRBJ1-1	ASSQAGEPGAF
TRBV28	.	TRBJ2-5	ASSLGGGQETQY
TRBV27	.	TRBJ2-5	ASSPRLVSVLETQY
TRBV5-1	few	TRBJ2-5	ASSLISSGRTSHLLNVETQY
TRBV18	once	TRBJ1-4	ASSPPNRGAGEKLF
TRBV28	.	TRBJ2-2	ASSPGGAGDATGELF
TRBV27	.	TRBJ1-1	ASSRTTGMNTEAF